This entry lists 5 T cell receptor beta chains sequenced from one sample in a study of cytomegalovirus exposure and HLA in healthy donors. The PCR had 60 Vbeta and 13 Jbeta primers. Libraries were prepared by immunoSEQ multiplex PCR; TCRdb keeps only in-frame clonotypes and omits some of them. Seen here are about 210,000 clones, about 88% observed once, and the top ten hold 0.2% to 0.25%. Sequenced input: PBMCs. These receptors were taken from a girl aged 2-10 years in good health and CMV-seronegative.

CDR3 amino acids: CASSLVGDTQYF. In DNA form, the CDR3 reads TGCGCCAGCAGCTTGGTCGGGGATACGCAGTATTTT. V is TRBV5-1 and J is TRBJ2-3; D not certain. Germline loops: CDR1 SGHRS, CDR2 YFSETQ. V was pared by 0 bases and J by 6 bases, with 5 bases between. The length of the CDR3 is 12 residues.

The rearrangement joins TRBV11-3 to TRBJ2-2; 8 bases align to TRBD1. The CDR3 length is 17 residues. Germline values: CDR1 SGHNT, CDR2 YENEEA. With V trimmed by 5 bases and J by 0 bases, 8 bases remained unmatched. CDR3 region: CASSQRAGGTNTGELFF. CDR3 DNA sequence: TGTGCCAGCAGCCAAAGGGCAGGGGGCACGAACACCGGGGAGCTGTTTTTT.

V is TRBV7-6 and J is TRBJ1-1, with unresolved D. V dropped 1 base and J dropped 0 bases, with 6 bases sitting between them. The CDR3 runs to 14 residues. The V gene's germline CDR1 is SGHVS and CDR2 FNYEAQ. DNA for the CDR3: TGTGCCAGCAGCTTAGGCACTATGAACACTGAAGCTTTCTTT. Encoded protein: CASSLGTMNTEAFF. The entire variable domain, with the rest obtained from reference TRBV7-6 and TRBJ1-1, is as follows: GAGVSQSPRYKVTKRGQDVALRCDPISGHVSLYWYRQALGQGPEFLTYFNYEAQQDKSGLPNDRFSAERPEGSISTLTIQRTEQRDSAMYRCASSLGTMNTEAFFGQGTRLTVV.

This clone showed up just a few times. The chain is built from TRBV5-6 and TRBJ1-1; D unclear. This CDR3 has 13 amino acids. V lost 1 base and J 2 bases, leaving 6 bases between the germline ends. Germline CDR1 reads SGHDT; CDR2 reads YYEEEE. This CDR3 is CASSLYVNTEAFF. In nucleotides, the CDR3 is TGTGCCAGCAGCTTGTATGTAAACACTGAAGCTTTCTTT.

This clone came up once. The rearrangement uses TRBV6-6 and TRBJ1-1; D remains unclear. Trimming took 6 bases from V and 2 from J, leaving 10 bases between them. This CDR3 is built from 13 residues. Germline CDR1 and CDR2: MNHNY and SVGAGI (reference sequence). This CDR3 reads CASREQTNTEAFF. The CDR3 nucleotides are TGTGCCAGCAGAGAACAGACCAACACTGAAGCTTTCTTT.